These 6 T cell receptor beta chains originate from one sample sequenced in a study of blood T cell repertoires in COVID-19 (dated by TCRdb to the early 2020s). Library method: the immunoSEQ multiplex PCR assay. The source is immuneACCESS, and TCRdb retained only in-frame sequences with V and J called. Part of the clones is not carried over; for the studies checked, unresolved V genes explain less than half of this, and the remainder is unexplained. The sample table contains 100,000 to 150,000 clones; only one count was recorded for around nine tenths of them. The top ten clones comprise under 4.5% of the sample. Sample: peripheral blood. The receptor source for this set is a man in his 60s with COVID-19, enrolled during active disease.

The J gene is TRBJ1-1, the V gene TRBV5-1, with 9 bases fitting TRBD1. Germline CDR1 SGHRS, CDR2 YFSETQ. The length of the CDR3 is 14 residues. The J segment lost 6 bases and the V segment lost 4 bases, leaving 7 bases of the junction unmatched. CDR3 sequence: CASSGTGRGSEAFF. The CDR3 DNA follows: TGCGCCAGCAGCGGGACAGGGAGAGGGTCTGAAGCTTTCTTT.

V is TRBV28 and J is TRBJ1-1; D uncertain. Germline CDR1 and CDR2: MDHEN and SYDVKM. Trimming left V 2 bases short and J 6 bases short, with 13 bases between. The CDR3 consists of 14 residues. The CDR3 here is CASSLARNSAEAFF. The DNA of the CDR3 is TGTGCCAGCAGTTTAGCTAGGAATTCGGCTGAAGCTTTCTTT.

Points on this clone: At one end, the junction sequence differs from germline, possibly due to a read error. This chain uses TRBV25-1 with TRBJ2-3; tentative D call: TRBD2 (5 bases). This CDR3 has 12 amino acids. Germline V CDR1 and CDR2: MGHDK, SYGVNS. The CDR3 nucleotides are TGTGCCAGCAGCTTGACTGGAGCGGCACCAGACTTT. This codes for CASSLTGAAPDF.

A single count supports this clone. This sequence joins TRBV11-3 and TRBJ1-5; a weak D match, TRBD1 (6 bases). The CDR3 is 16 amino acids. Germline CDR1 reads SGHNT; CDR2 reads YENEEA. The V gene lost 3 bases and the J gene lost 6 bases, with 18 bases spanning the gap. CDR3: CASSFTGFQVSQPQHF. CDR3 nucleotide sequence: TGTGCCAGCAGCTTTACAGGGTTTCAGGTTAGTCAGCCCCAGCATTTT.

This chain connects TRBV9 to TRBJ2-7; 9 bases match TRBD2. The CDR3 is 14 amino acids. Germline CDR1 is SGDLS and CDR2 is YYNGEE. V gave up 4 bases and J gave up 7 bases; unmatched junction bases: 9. This chain's CDR3 is CASSPQTTSGEQYF. The CDR3 nucleotides are TGTGCCAGCAGCCCTCAAACGACTAGCGGAGAGCAGTACTTC.

J is TRBJ1-3 and V is TRBV5-1, with TRBD1 matching 7 bases. Per germline, CDR1 SGHRS and CDR2 YFSETQ. V was pared by 4 bases and J by 0 bases, with 4 bases of the junction left unmatched. This CDR3 comprises 15 residues. The CDR3 DNA sequence: TGCGCCAGCAGCCCGCAGGGGGACTCTGGAAACACCATATATTTT. The encoded protein is CASSPQGDSGNTIYF.